This passage covers 27 T cell receptor beta chains from one sample sequenced in a study of blood T cell repertoires in COVID-19. Measured with immunoSEQ multiplex PCR; TCRdb has only the in-frame clones, and not every one. The sample has roughly 42,000 clones; around 91% are singletons. Specimen: peripheral blood. Receptors originate from a man younger than 45 with active or convalescent COVID-19.

This sequence joins TRBV11-1 and TRBJ2-7; TRBD1 aligns across 8 bases. The CDR3 covers 14 residues. Germline-derived CDR1 and CDR2 are SGHAT and FQDESV (reference sequence). Trimming at V came to 5 bases and at J to 5 bases, leaving 8 bases not matched to a gene. The CDR3 here is CASSRTGNSNEQYF. In DNA form, the CDR3 reads TGTGCCAGCAGCCGGACAGGGAATAGTAACGAGCAGTACTTC. Full variable domain (missing parts from reference TRBV11-1 and TRBJ2-7): EAEVAQSPRYKITEKSQAVAFWCDPISGHATLYWYRQILGQGPELLVQFQDESVVDDSQLPKDRFSAERLKGVDSTLKIQPAELGDSAMYLCASSRTGNSNEQYFGPGTRLTVT.

The chain recombines TRBV30 with TRBJ1-1; possible D gene TRBD1, 6 bases. The CDR3 extends over 12 amino acids. V gave up 5 bases and J gave up 4 bases, with 11 bases separating them. Germline V gene data show CDR1 as GTSNPN and CDR2 as SVGIG (reference sequence). CDR3 residues: CAWAQGITEAFF. CDR3 bases: TGTGCCTGGGCCCAGGGGATCACTGAAGCTTTCTTT.

The genes are TRBV27 and TRBJ1-3; D gene ambiguous. Trimming shortened V by 4 bases and J by 2 bases, and 12 bases separated the two germline ends. The CDR3 has 15 residues. The V gene's germline CDR1 is MNHEY and CDR2 SMNVEV (reference sequence). CDR3 sequence: CASSSRLGAGNTIYF. The CDR3 DNA follows: TGTGCCAGCAGTTCTCGCCTCGGGGCTGGAAACACCATATATTTT.

V and J are TRBV18 and TRBJ2-7; 9 nucleotides agree with TRBD1. Unmatched junction bases numbered 9, after V lost 8 bases and J lost 10 bases. The CDR3 totals 12 residues. The germline V gene encodes CDR1 KGHSH and CDR2 LQKENI. Here the CDR3 reads CASGRDRVAQYF. Here the CDR3 DNA reads TGTGCCAGCGGAAGGGACAGGGTGGCCCAGTACTTC.

The V gene is TRBV19, the J gene TRBJ1-2, with D possibly being TRBD1 (5 bases). The germline V gene has CDR1 LNHDA and CDR2 SQIVND (reference sequence). The CDR3 runs 16 residues. V lost 7 bases and J lost 0, with 18 bases in between. The CDR3 sequence: CASTRLLGRANYGYTF. The CDR3 bases are TGTGCCAGTACCCGACTCTTGGGCAGGGCTAACTATGGCTACACCTTC.

The V gene is TRBV5-4, the J gene TRBJ1-1, with TRBD1 matching over 8 bases. The CDR3 runs 15 residues. The ends lost 2 bases at V and 3 bases at J; junction bases unmatched: 6. Germline CDR1 and CDR2: SGHNT and YYREEE (reference sequence). CDR3 residues: CASSFGGQEDTEAFF. The CDR3, as DNA: TGTGCCAGCAGCTTTGGGGGACAGGAGGACACTGAAGCTTTCTTT. Together with reference TRBV5-4 and TRBJ1-1, the CDR3 gives the full variable domain: ETGVTQSPTHLIKTRGQQVTLRCSSQSGHNTVSWYQQALGQGPQFIFQYYREEENGRGNFPPRFSGLQFPNYSSELNVNALELDDSALYLCASSFGGQEDTEAFFGQGTRLTVV.

The chain couples TRBV7-9 to TRBJ2-5; 11 bases align to TRBD2. The CDR3 runs 16 residues. V was pared by 5 bases and J by 0 bases, with 5 bases of the junction left unmatched. Germline CDR1 reads SEHNR; CDR2 reads FQNEAQ (reference sequence). The CDR3 nucleotides read TGTGCCAGCAGCCAACGGACTAGCGGGTACCAAGAGACCCAGTACTTC. Translated, it gives CASSQRTSGYQETQYF.

V and J are TRBV5-6 and TRBJ1-5; D gene unclear. Germline-derived CDR1 and CDR2 are SGHDT and YYEEEE. The CDR3 runs 14 residues. V was shortened by 4 bases and J by 14 bases, with 22 bases between the two germline ends. The CDR3 reads CASSPRGLKGPKHF. For the CDR3, the DNA is TGTGCCAGCAGCCCCCGGGGTTTGAAGGGCCCGAAGCATTTT.

The chain uses TRBV13 and TRBJ1-1, with 8 bases fitting TRBD1. The CDR3 runs 13 residues. Germline assignment: CDR1 PRHDT and CDR2 FYEKMQ (reference sequence). The V gene end was trimmed by 5 bases and the J gene end by 6 bases; junction bases not matched to a gene: 5. The CDR3 nucleotides are TGTGCCAGCAGCCCAGGGGGCGCATCTGAAGCTTTCTTT. Amino acid sequence: CASSPGGASEAFF.

The rearrangement links TRBV6-6 to TRBJ2-5; D uncertain. Looked up from germline, CDR1 is MNHNY and CDR2 is SVGAGI (reference sequence). The V end lost 3 bases, the J end lost 1 base, and 9 bases lay between the germline ends. The length of the CDR3 is 14 residues. In DNA form, the CDR3 reads TGTGCCAGCAGTTATGAGGCCAGCCAAGAGACCCAGTACTTC. Amino acids: CASSYEASQETQYF.

This chain connects TRBV27 to TRBJ1-2, with a weak D call TRBD1 (5 bases). The CDR3 is made up of 13 amino acids. Per the germline V gene, CDR1 is MNHEY and CDR2 is SMNVEV (reference sequence). Trimming took 7 bases from V and 4 from J, leaving 13 bases between them. Written as DNA, the CDR3 is TGTGCCAGCACGCGGGGCGCTGGCTATGGCTACACCTTC. This sequence encodes CASTRGAGYGYTF.

The chain couples TRBV3-1 (or the pseudogene TRBV3-2) to TRBJ2-1; tentatively, D is TRBD2 (6 bases). Trimming pared 2 bases from V and 1 base from J, leaving 18 bases between. Germline-derived CDR1 and CDR2 are LGHDT and YNNKEL (reference sequence). This CDR3 region has 18 residues. In nucleotides, the CDR3 is TGTGCCAGCAGCCAACTCGGGGGAGAATTGGGATCCTACAATGAGCAGTTCTTC. Amino acids: CASSQLGGELGSYNEQFF.

The V call is TRBV11-3, the J call TRBJ2-7; 7 bases are a match to TRBD1. Germline V gives CDR1 SGHNT, CDR2 YENEEA. V lost 8 bases, J lost 4 bases, and 26 bases stayed unmatched. This CDR3 spans 19 amino acids. DNA for the CDR3: TGTGCCAGCCCCGATGGAAACCCGGGACAGCGATTTGGGGCGTACGAGCAGTACTTC. Translation: CASPDGNPGQRFGAYEQYF.

This clone came up once. The V gene is TRBV3-1 (or the pseudogene TRBV3-2), the J gene TRBJ1-2; TRBD1 is a possible D gene (6 bases). The CDR3 loop spans 17 amino acids. The germline V and J ends were trimmed by 0 bases and 8 bases, with 22 bases remaining between them. Germline lookup yields CDR1 LGHDT and CDR2 YNNKEL (reference sequence). CDR3 sequence: CASSQDRFPQGRRGYTF. The DNA for the CDR3 is TGTGCCAGCAGCCAAGATCGGTTTCCTCAGGGGCGAAGGGGCTACACCTTC.

The rearrangement links TRBV11-2 to TRBJ1-2; D is perhaps TRBD1 (6 bases). The ends were cut back, 8 bases at V and 5 bases at J, with 24 bases in the middle. Germline lookup yields CDR1 SGHAT and CDR2 FQNNGV. This CDR3 has 16 residues. The CDR3 loop reads CASLGAGESPGYGYTF. In DNA, the CDR3 is TGTGCCAGCCTCGGGGCAGGGGAGTCGCCTGGATATGGCTACACCTTC.

Here the CDR3 reads CASSGQTTGNYEQYF. CDR3 in DNA: TGTGCCAGCAGTGGACAAACGACAGGAAACTACGAGCAGTACTTC. The rearrangement joins TRBV2 to TRBJ2-7; perhaps TRBD1 as D (6 bases). The CDR3 is 15 residues long. The ends were cut back, 4 bases at V and 3 bases at J, with 16 bases in the middle. The germline V gene has CDR1 SNHLY and CDR2 FYNNEI.

This chain connects TRBV7-9 to TRBJ2-1; weak D call: TRBD2 (6 bases). CDR1 is SEHNR and CDR2 is FQNEAQ in the germline V gene (reference sequence). The CDR3 has 14 amino acids. V lost 3 bases and J lost 10, with 16 bases in between. Here the CDR3 reads CASSLRLANGEQFF. CDR3 nucleotides: TGTGCCAGCAGCTTGAGGCTAGCGAACGGGGAGCAGTTCTTC.

The sample holds one count of this clone. The rearrangement joins TRBV7-2 to TRBJ2-3; 9 bases are a match to TRBD2. The germline V gene encodes CDR1 SGHTA and CDR2 FQGNSA. The CDR3 runs to 15 residues. V trimming: 1 base; J trimming: 3 bases; junction bases outside the gene matches: 2. CDR3 sequence reads: CASSLVSGGTDTQYF. The CDR3 DNA reads TGTGCCAGCAGCTTAGTTAGCGGGGGTACAGATACGCAGTATTTT.

The chain links TRBV19 to TRBJ2-7; 7 bases fit TRBD1. CDR3 length equals 13 residues. Germline V gives CDR1 LNHDA, CDR2 SQIVND (reference sequence). With 6 bases clipped from V and 5 bases from J, the junction kept 7 bases outside the gene matches. The CDR3 sequence is CASSHRGSNEQYF. In nucleotides, the CDR3 is TGTGCCAGTAGCCACAGGGGATCGAACGAGCAGTACTTC. Drawing the rest from reference TRBV19 and TRBJ2-7, the complete variable domain is DGGITQSPKYLFRKEGQNVTLSCEQNLNHDAMYWYRQDPGQGLRLIYYSQIVNDFQKGDIAEGYSVSREKKESFPLTVTSAQKNPTAFYLCASSHRGSNEQYFGPGTRLTVT.

The chain is built from TRBV7-9 and TRBJ2-3; D might be TRBD2 (5 bases). The CDR3 contains 14 residues. V shed 4 bases and J shed 0 bases, with 8 bases lying between them. The germline V gene has CDR1 SEHNR and CDR2 FQNEAQ (reference sequence). The CDR3 sequence: CASSWTGSTDTQYF. As DNA, the CDR3 is TGTGCCAGCAGCTGGACGGGAAGCACAGATACGCAGTATTTT.

This chain links TRBV19 with TRBJ2-5, with TRBD2 identical over 9 bases. The CDR3 extends over 14 amino acids. V lost 5 bases and J lost 4; bases outside the gene matches: 5. CDR1 and CDR2 (germline): LNHDA, SQIVND (reference sequence). CDR3 in DNA: TGTGCCAGTAGTTTTAGCGGGAGTCGAGAGACCCAGTACTTC. It encodes CASSFSGSRETQYF.

The gene calls are TRBV6-6 and TRBJ1-5; D is perhaps TRBD1 (5 bases). The CDR3 loop spans 14 amino acids. Trimming took off 4 bases at V and 4 bases at J, with 11 bases between the two ends. CDR1 is MNHNY, CDR2 SVGAGI, per germline (reference sequence). This chain's CDR3 is CASSSGMGNQPQHF. The DNA of the CDR3 is TGTGCCAGCAGTTCAGGGATGGGAAATCAGCCCCAGCATTTT.

This clone occurred a few times. The chain recombines TRBV6-5 with TRBJ1-3; D is ambiguous. Germline loops: CDR1 MNHEY, CDR2 SVGAGI. Trimming shortened V by 0 bases and J by 1 base, and 10 bases separated the two germline ends. The CDR3 is 16 amino acids. DNA for the CDR3: TGTGCCAGCAGTTACTCGGGCACGGCGTCTGGAAACACCATATATTTT. Translation: CASSYSGTASGNTIYF.

The rearrangement uses TRBV7-8 and TRBJ2-3; a weak D match, TRBD2 (5 bases). Per the germline V gene, CDR1 is SGHVS and CDR2 is FQNEAQ. V was trimmed by 5 bases and J by 4 bases, leaving 10 bases between them. CDR3 length equals 13 residues. The DNA for the CDR3 is TGTGCCAGCAGCGACGGTAGCGCAGATACGCAGTATTTT. Amino acids: CASSDGSADTQYF.

The chain links TRBV5-8 to TRBJ1-2, with D possibly TRBD1 on 6 matching bases. The CDR3 spans 14 residues. The V end was cut by 2 bases, the J end by 7 bases, with 15 bases between. Germline CDR1 SGHTS, CDR2 YDEGEE. Here the CDR3 reads CASSLSDRRRGYTF. The CDR3 nucleotides read TGTGCCAGCAGCTTATCCGACAGGCGTCGTGGCTACACCTTC.

The J gene is TRBJ1-5, the V gene TRBV28, with TRBD1 as a possible D gene (5 bases). CDR1 is MDHEN, CDR2 SYDVKM, per germline. The CDR3 contains 15 residues. V was shortened by 6 bases and J by 0 bases, with 12 bases between the two germline ends. This CDR3 is CASRPDSISNQPQHF. The DNA for the CDR3 is TGTGCCAGCAGACCAGACAGTATTAGCAATCAGCCCCAGCATTTT. Filled out from reference TRBV28 and TRBJ1-5, the complete variable domain reads DVKVTQSSRYLVKRTGEKVFLECVQDMDHENMFWYRQDPGLGLRLIYFSYDVKMKEKGDIPEGYSVSREKKERFSLILESASTNQTSMYLCASRPDSISNQPQHFGDGTRLSIL.

The gene calls are TRBV5-1 and TRBJ2-6; D not resolved. The CDR3 contains 15 residues. V gave up 0 bases and J gave up 0 bases, with 4 bases separating them. Germline V lookup: CDR1 SGHRS, CDR2 YFSETQ. This CDR3 is CASSLDGSGANVLTF. DNA of the CDR3: TGCGCCAGCAGCTTGGACGGCTCTGGGGCCAACGTCCTGACTTTC.